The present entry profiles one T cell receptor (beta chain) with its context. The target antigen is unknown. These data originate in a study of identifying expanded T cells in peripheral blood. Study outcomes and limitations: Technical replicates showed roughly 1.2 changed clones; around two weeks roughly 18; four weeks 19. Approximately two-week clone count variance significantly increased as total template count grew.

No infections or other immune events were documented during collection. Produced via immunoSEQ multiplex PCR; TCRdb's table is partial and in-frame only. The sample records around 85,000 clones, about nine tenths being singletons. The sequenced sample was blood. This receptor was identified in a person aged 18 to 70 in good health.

CDR3 coding DNA: TGTGCCAGCAGCTTAGGAAGCTCTGGGGCCAACGTCCTGACTTTC. The encoded protein is CASSLGSSGANVLTF. V usage is TRBV7-2 and J usage is TRBJ2-6; D remains ambiguous. This CDR3 region has 15 residues. Germline V gene lookup returns CDR1 SGHTA and CDR2 FQGNSA. V was cut by 1 base and J by 0 bases, with 4 bases left in between.